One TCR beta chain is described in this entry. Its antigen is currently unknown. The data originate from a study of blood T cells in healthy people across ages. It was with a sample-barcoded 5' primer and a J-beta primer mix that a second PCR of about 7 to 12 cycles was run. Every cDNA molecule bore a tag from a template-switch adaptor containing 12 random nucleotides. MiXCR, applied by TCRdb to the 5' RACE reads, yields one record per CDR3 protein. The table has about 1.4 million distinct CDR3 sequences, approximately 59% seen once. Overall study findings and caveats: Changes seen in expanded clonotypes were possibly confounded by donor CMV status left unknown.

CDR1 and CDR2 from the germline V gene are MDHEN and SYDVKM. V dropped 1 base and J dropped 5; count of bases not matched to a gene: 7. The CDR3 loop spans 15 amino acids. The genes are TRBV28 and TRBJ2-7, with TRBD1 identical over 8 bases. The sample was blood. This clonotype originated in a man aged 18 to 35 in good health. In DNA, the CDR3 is TGTGCCAGCAGTTTATCCGGGACAGGTCCTGACGAGCAGTACTTC. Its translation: CASSLSGTGPDEQYF.